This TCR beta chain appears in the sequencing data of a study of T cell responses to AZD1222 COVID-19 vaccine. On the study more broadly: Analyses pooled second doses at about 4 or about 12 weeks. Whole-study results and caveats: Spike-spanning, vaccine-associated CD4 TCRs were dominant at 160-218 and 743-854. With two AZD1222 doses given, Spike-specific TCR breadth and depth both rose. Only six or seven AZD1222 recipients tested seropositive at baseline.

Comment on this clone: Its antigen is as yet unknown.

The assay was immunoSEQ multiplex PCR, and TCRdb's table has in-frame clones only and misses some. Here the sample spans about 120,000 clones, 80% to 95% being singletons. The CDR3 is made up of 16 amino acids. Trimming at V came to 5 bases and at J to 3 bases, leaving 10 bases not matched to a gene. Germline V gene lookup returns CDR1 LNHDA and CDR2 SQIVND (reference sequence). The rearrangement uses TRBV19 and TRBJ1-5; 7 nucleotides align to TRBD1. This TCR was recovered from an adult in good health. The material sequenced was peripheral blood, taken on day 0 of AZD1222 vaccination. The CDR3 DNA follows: TGTGCCAGTAGTGGGGTGGGGACAGTCACCAATCAGCCCCAGCATTTT. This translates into CASSGVGTVTNQPQHF.